This TCR beta chain was identified during a study of control samples from healthy donors and cancer patients. Measured with immunoSEQ multiplex PCR; TCRdb has only the in-frame clones, and not every one. The sample includes some 100,000 clones, around 88% of them seen just once. CDR1 is DFQATT, CDR2 SNEGSKA, per germline (reference sequence). This CDR3 has 14 amino acids. With 3 bases clipped from V and 4 bases from J, the junction kept 9 bases outside the gene matches. What was sequenced was blood. The clonotype originates from a man aged 25-40 years in good health. This chain connects TRBV20-1 to TRBJ2-7; 7 bases are shared with TRBD1. CDR3 DNA sequence: TGCAGTGCTAGTTATTCCGCCAGGGGGTACGAGCAGTACTTC. This codes for CSASYSARGYEQYF.